This TCR beta chain was retrieved from a study of cytomegalovirus exposure and HLA in healthy donors. Germline values: CDR1 ENHRY, CDR2 SYGVKD. V lost 5 bases and J 1 base, leaving 11 bases between the germline ends. The CDR3 is 14 residues long. Both 60 Vbeta primers and 13 Jbeta primers went into the PCR. Only in-frame clones appear in the TCRdb table, and some are missing; sequencing was by immunoSEQ multiplex PCR. Found here are about 120,000 clones, 55% to 75% of them singletons; the top ten hold roughly 1.6%. V and J are TRBV10-3 and TRBJ1-1; the D gene is possibly TRBD1 (6 bases). The TCR originated in a man aged 25 to 40 in good health and CMV-seropositive. The sample was PBMCs. Written as DNA, the CDR3 is TGTGCCATCAGTAAGACAGGTTCGAACACTGAAGCTTTCTTT. It specifies CAISKTGSNTEAFF.